This TCR beta chain was sequenced in a study of CD8+ T cells in alopecia areata. Extracted RNA was reverse transcribed, and the resulting cDNA served as sequencing template. Assay used: immunoSEQ multiplex PCR; TCRdb lists only in-frame clones, some missing. The data show some 150,000 clones, around 55% seen once. This clone was seen a handful of times. Its antigen is unknown. At one boundary the junction diverges from the germline segment, which might be a read error. CDR3 size: 15 residues. Germline V gives CDR1 SGHDT, CDR2 YYEEEE. General study findings and limits: Among the cells sequenced in scalp samples are also the resident alphabeta T cells of normal skin. The study found higher clonality in lesional than normal scalp, especially in alopecia totalis/universalis. Patients showed less clear TCR sequence sharing than mice, possibly partly because of HLA diversity.

This sample comprised CD8+ T cells sorted from blood, obtained at week 0. The rearrangement uses TRBV5-6 and TRBJ1-3, with D hard to call. The source is a human donor with alopecia areata. In DNA, the CDR3 is TGTGCCAGCAGTTTGGAAGGTTTCTCTGGAAACACCATATATTTT. It yields the protein CASSLEGFSGNTIYF.